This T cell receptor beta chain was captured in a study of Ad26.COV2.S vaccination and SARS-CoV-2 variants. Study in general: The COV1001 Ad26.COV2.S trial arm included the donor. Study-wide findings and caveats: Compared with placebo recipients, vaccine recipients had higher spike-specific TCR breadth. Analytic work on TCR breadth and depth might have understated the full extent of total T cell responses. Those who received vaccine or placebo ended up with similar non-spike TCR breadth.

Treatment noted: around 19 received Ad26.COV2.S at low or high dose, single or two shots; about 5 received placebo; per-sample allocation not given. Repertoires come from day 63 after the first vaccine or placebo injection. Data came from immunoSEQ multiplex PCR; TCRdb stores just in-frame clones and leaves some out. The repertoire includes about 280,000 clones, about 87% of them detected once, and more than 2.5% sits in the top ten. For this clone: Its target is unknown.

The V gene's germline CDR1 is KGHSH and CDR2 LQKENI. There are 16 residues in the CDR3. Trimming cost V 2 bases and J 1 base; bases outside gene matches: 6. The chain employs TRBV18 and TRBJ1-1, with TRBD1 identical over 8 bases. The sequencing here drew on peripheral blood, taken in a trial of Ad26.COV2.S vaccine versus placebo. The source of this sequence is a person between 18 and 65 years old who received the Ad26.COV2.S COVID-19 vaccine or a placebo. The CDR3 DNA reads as TGTGCCAGCTCACCAAGGGTGGACAGGGCGAACACTGAAGCTTTCTTT. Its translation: CASSPRVDRANTEAFF.